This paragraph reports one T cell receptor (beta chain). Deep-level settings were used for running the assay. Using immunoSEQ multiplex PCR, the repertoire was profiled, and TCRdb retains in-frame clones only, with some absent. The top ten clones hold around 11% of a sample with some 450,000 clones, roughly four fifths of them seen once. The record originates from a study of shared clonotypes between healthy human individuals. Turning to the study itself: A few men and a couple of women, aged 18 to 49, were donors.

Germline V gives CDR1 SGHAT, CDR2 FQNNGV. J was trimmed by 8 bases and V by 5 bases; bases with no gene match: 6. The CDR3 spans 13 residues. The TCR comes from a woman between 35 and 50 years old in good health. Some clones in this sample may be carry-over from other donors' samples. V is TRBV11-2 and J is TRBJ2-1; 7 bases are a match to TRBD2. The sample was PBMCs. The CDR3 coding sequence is TGTGCCAGCAGCCCACCTAGCGGCGATGAGCAGTTCTTC. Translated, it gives CASSPPSGDEQFF.